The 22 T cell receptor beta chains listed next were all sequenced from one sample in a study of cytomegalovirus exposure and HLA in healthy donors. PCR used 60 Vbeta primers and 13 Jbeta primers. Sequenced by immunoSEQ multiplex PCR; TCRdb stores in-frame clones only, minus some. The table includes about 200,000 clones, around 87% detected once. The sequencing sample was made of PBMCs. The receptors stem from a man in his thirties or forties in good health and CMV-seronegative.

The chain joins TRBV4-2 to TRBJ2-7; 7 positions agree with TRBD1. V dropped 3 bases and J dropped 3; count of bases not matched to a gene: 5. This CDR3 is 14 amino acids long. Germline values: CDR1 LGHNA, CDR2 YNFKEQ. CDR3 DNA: TGTGCCAGCAGCCATTGGGACAGTGGCTACGAGCAGTACTTC. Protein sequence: CASSHWDSGYEQYF.

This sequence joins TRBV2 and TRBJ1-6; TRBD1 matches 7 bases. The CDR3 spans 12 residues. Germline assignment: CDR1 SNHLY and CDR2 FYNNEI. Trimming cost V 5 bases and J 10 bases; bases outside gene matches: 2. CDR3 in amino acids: CASSTGVSPLHF. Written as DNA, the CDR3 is TGTGCCAGCAGTACAGGGGTCTCACCCCTCCACTTT.

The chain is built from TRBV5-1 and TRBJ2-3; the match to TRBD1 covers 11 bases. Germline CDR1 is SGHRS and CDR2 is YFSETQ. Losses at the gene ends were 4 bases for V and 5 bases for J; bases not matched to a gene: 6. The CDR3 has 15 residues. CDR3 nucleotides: TGCGCCAGCAGCCCGGACAGGGGGCAGGGAGATACGCAGTATTTT. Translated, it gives CASSPDRGQGDTQYF.

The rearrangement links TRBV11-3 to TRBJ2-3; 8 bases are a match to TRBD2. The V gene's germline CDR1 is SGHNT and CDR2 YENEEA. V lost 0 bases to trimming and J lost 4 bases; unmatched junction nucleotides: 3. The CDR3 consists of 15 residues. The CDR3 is CASSLDGRAADTQYF. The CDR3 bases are TGTGCCAGCAGCTTAGACGGGAGGGCCGCAGATACGCAGTATTTT. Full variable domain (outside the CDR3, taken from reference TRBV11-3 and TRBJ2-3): EAGVVQSPRYKIIEKKQPVAFWCNPISGHNTLYWYLQNLGQGPELLIRYENEEAVDDSQLPKDRFSAERLKGVDSTLKIQPAELGDSAVYLCASSLDGRAADTQYFGPGTRLTVL.

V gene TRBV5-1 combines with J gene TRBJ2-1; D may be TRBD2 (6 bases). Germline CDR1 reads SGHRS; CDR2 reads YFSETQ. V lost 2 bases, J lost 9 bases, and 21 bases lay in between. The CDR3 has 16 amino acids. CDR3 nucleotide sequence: TGCGCCAGCAGCTTACATAGATCCCTAGCGTTAACTGAGCAGTTCTTC. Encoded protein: CASSLHRSLALTEQFF.

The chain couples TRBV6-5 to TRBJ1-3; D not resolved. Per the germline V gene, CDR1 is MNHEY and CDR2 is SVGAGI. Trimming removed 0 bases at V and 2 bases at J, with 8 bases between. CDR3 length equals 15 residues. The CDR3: CASSYSSVTGNTIYF. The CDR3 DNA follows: TGTGCCAGCAGTTACTCGAGTGTAACTGGAAACACCATATATTTT.

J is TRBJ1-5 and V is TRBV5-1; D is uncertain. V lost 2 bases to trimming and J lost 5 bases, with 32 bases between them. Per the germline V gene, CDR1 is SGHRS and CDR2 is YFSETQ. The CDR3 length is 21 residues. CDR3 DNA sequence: TGCGCCAGCAGCTTTTTGGTCATGCCCAGGAAACCCCTCCCATTGCATCAGCCCCAGCATTTT. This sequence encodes CASSFLVMPRKPLPLHQPQHF.

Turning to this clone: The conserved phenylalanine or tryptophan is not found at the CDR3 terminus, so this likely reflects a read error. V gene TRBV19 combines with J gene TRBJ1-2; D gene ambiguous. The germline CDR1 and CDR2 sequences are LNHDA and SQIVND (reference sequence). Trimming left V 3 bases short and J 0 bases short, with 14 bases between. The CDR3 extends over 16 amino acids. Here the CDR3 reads CASSIFVGSSNYGYTV. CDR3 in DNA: TGTGCCAGTAGTATTTTCGTCGGTTCCTCTAACTATGGCTACACCGTC.

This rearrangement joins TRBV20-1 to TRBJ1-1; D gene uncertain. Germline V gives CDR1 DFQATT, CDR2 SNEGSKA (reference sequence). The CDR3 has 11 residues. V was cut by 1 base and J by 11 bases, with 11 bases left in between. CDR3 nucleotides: TGCAGTGCTAGAGTGAGGGCGGGGGCTTTCTTT. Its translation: CSARVRAGAFF.

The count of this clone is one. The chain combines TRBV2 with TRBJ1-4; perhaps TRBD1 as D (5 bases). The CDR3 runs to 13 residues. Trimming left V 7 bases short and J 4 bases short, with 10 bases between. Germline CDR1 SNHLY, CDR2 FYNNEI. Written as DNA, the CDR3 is TGTGCCAGCACAAACAGGTTTAATGAAAAACTGTTTTTT. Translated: CASTNRFNEKLFF. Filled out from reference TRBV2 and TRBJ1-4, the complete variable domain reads EPEVTQTPSHQVTQMGQEVILRCVPISNHLYFYWYRQILGQKVEFLVSFYNNEISEKSEIFDDQFSVERPDGSNFTLKIRSTKLEDSAMYFCASTNRFNEKLFFGSGTQLSVL.

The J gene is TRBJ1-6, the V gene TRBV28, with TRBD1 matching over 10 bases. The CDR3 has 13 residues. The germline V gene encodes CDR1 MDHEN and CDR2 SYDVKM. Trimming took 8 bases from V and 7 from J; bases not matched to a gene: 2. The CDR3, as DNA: TGTGCCAGCCTGGGACAGGGGAATTCACCCCTCCACTTT. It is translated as CASLGQGNSPLHF.

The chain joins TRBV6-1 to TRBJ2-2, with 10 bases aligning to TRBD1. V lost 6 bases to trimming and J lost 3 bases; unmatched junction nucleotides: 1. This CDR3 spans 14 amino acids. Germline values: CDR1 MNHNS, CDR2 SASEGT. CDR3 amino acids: CASRGQGDTGELFF. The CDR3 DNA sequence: TGTGCCAGCAGAGGACAGGGGGACACCGGGGAGCTGTTTTTT.

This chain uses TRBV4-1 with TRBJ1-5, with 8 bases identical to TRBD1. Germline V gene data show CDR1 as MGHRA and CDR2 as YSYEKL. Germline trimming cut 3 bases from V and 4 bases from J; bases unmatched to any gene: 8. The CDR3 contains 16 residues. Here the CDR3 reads CASSQTRTGINQPQHF. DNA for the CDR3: TGCGCCAGCAGCCAGACCCGGACAGGGATTAATCAGCCCCAGCATTTT.

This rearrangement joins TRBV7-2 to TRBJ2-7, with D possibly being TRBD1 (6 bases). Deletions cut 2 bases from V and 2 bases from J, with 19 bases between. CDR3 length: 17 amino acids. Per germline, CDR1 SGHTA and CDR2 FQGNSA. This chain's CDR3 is CASSLRISGAPTYEQYF. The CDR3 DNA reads TGTGCCAGCAGCTTAAGGATTTCAGGGGCACCTACCTACGAGCAGTACTTC.

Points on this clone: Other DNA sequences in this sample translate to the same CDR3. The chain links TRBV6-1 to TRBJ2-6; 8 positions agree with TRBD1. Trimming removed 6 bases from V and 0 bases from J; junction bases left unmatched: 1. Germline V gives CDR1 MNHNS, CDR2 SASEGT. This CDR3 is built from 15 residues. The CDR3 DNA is TGTGCCAGCAGAACAGGGGGCTCTGGGGCCAACGTCCTGACTTTC. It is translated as CASRTGGSGANVLTF.

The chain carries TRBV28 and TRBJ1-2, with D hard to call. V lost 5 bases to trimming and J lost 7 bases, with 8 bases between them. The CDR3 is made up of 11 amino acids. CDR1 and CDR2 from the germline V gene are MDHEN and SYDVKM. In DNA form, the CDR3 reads TGTGCCAGCAGTAACAGTCTTGGCTACACCTTC. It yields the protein CASSNSLGYTF.

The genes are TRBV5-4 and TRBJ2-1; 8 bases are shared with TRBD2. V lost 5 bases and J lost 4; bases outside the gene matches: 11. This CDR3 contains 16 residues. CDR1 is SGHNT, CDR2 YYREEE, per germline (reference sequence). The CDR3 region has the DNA TGTGCCAGCAGAAAGGGGGATAGCGGGAATTACAATGAGCAGTTCTTC. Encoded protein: CASRKGDSGNYNEQFF.

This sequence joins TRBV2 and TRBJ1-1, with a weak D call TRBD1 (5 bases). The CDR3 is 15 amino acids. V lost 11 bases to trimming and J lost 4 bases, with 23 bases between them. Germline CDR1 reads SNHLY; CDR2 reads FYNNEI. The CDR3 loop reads CAGGVAHGQGTEAFF. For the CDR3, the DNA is TGTGCCGGGGGGGTGGCTCATGGGCAGGGCACTGAAGCTTTCTTT. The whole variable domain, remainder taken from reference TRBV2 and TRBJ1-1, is EPEVTQTPSHQVTQMGQEVILRCVPISNHLYFYWYRQILGQKVEFLVSFYNNEISEKSEIFDDQFSVERPDGSNFTLKIRSTKLEDSAMYFCAGGVAHGQGTEAFFGQGTRLTVV.

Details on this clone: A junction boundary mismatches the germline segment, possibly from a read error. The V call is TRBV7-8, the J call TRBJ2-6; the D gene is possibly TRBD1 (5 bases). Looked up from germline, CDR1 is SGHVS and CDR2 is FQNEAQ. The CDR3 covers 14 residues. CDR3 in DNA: TGTGCCAGCAGCCGTCCATCTGGGGCCAACGGCCTGACTTTC. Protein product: CASSRPSGANGLTF.

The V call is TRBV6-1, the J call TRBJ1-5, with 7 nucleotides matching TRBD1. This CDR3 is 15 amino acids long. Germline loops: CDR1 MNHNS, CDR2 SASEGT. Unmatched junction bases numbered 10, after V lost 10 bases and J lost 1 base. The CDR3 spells CATLQGLQSNQPQHF. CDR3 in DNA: TGTGCCACTTTACAGGGGCTTCAGAGCAATCAGCCCCAGCATTTT.

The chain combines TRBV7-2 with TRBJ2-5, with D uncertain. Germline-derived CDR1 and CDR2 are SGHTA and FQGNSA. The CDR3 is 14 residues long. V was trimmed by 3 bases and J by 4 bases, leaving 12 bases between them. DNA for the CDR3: TGTGCCAGCAGCTTCTATCTCTCCCCAGAGACCCAGTACTTC. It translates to CASSFYLSPETQYF. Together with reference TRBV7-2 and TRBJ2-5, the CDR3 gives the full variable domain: GAGVSQSPSNKVTEKGKDVELRCDPISGHTALYWYRQSLGQGLEFLIYFQGNSAPDKSGLPSDRFSAERTGGSVSTLTIQRTQQEDSAVYLCASSFYLSPETQYFGPGTRLLVL.

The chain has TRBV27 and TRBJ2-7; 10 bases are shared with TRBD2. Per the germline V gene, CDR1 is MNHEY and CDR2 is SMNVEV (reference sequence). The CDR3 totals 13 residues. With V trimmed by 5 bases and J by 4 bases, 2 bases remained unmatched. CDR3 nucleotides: TGTGCCAGCAGTCCTAGCGGGAGTTACGAGCAGTACTTC. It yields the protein CASSPSGSYEQYF.